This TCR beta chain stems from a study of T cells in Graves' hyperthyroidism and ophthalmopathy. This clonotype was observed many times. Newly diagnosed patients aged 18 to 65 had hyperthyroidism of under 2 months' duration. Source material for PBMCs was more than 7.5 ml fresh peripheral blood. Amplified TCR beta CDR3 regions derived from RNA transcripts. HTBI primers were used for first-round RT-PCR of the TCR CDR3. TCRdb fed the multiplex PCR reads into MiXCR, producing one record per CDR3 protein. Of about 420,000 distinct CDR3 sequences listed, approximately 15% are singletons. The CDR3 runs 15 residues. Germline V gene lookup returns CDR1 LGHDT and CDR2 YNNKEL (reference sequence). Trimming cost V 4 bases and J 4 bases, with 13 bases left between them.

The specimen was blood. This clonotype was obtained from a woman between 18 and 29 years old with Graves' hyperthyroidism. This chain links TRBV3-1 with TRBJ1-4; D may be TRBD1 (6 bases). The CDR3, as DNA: TGTGCCAGCAGCCCTAACATAGGGGGTAATGAAAAACTGTTTTTT. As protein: CASSPNIGGNEKLFF.